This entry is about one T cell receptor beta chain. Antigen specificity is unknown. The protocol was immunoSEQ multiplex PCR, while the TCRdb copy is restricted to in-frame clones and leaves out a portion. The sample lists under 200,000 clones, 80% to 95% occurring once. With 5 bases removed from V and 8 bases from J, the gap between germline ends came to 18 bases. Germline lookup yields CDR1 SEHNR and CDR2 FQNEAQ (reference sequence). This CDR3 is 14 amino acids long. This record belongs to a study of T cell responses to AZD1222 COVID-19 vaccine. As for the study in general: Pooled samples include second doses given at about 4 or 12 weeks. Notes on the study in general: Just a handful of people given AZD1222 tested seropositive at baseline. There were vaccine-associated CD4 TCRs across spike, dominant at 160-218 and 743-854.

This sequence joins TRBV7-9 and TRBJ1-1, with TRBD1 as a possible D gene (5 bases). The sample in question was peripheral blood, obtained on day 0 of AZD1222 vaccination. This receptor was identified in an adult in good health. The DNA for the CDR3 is TGTGCCAGCAGCCCCAGGGCTTCGCGTCCGGAAGCTTTCTTT. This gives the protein CASSPRASRPEAFF.